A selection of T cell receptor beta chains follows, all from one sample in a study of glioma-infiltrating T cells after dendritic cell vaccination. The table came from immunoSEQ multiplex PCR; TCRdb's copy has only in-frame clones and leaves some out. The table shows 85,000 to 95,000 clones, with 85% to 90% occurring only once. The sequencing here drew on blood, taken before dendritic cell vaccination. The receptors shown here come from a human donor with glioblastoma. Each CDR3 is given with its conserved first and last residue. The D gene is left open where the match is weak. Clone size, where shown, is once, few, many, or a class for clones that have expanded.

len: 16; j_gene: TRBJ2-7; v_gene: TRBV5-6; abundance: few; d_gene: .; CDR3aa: CASSLATGESGYEQYF; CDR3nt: TGTGCCAGCAGCTTGGCCACGGGAGAATCGGGCTACGAGCAGTACTTC
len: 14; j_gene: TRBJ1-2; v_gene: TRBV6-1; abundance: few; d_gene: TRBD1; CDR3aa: CASSPSTGVYGYTF; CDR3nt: TGTGCCAGCAGCCCATCGACAGGGGTCTATGGCTACACCTTC
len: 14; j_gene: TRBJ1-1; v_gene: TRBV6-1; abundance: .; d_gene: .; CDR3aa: CASSTRELNTEAFF; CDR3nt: TGTGCCAGCAGCACCAGGGAATTGAACACTGAAGCTTTCTTT
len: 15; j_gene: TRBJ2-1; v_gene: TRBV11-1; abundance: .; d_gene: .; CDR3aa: CASRQTGKTNNEQFF; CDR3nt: TGTGCCAGCAGGCAGACGGGAAAGACGAACAATGAGCAGTTCTTC
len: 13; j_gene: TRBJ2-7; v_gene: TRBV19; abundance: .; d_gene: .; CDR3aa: CASSQGHRYEQYF; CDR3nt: TGTGCCAGTAGTCAGGGGCATCGGTACGAGCAGTACTTC
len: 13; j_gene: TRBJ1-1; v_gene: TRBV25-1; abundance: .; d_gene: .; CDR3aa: CASSAGGSTEAFF; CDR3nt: TGTGCCAGCAGTGCCGGGGGGAGCACTGAAGCTTTCTTT
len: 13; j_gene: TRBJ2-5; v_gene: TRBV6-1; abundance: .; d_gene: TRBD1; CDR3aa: CASSPGGTETQYF; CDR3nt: TGTGCCAGCTCTCCAGGGGGTACAGAGACCCAGTACTTC
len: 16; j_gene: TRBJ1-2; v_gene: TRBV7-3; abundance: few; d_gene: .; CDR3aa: CASSPPPPLANYGYTF; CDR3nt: TGTGCCAGCAGTCCTCCCCCCCCGCTAGCTAACTATGGCTACACCTTC
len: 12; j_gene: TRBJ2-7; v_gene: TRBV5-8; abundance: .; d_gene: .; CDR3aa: CASSLGVYEQYF; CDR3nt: TGTGCCAGCAGCTTAGGGGTATACGAGCAGTACTTC
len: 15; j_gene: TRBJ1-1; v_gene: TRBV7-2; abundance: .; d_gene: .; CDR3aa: CASRRQQVLNTEAFF; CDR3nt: TGTGCCAGCAGGCGTCAACAGGTTTTGAACACTGAAGCTTTCTTT
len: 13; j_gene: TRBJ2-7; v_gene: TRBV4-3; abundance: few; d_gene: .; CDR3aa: CASSQGQAYEQYF; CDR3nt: TGCGCCAGCAGCCAAGGACAGGCCTACGAGCAGTACTTC
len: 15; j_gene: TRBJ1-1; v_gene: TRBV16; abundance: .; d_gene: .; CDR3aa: CASSQDYTLNTEAFF; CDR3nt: TGTGCCAGCAGCCAAGATTACACCCTGAACACTGAAGCTTTCTTT
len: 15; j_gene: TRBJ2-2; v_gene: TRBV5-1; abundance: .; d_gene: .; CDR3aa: CASSLGAGNTGELFF; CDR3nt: TGCGCCAGCAGCTTGGGGGCGGGGAACACCGGGGAGCTGTTTTTT
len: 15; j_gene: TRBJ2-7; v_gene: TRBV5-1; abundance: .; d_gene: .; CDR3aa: CASSLWAGNSYEQYF; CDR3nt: TGCGCCAGCAGCTTGTGGGCAGGGAATTCCTACGAGCAGTACTTC
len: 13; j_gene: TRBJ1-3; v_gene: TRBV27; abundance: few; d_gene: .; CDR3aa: CASRLAGGNTIYF; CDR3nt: TGTGCCAGCAGGCTAGCGGGTGGAAACACCATATATTTT
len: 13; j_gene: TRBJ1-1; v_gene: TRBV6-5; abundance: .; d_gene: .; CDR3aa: CASSQAGGSEAFF; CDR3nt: TGTGCCAGCAGTCAAGCGGGGGGGTCTGAAGCTTTCTTT
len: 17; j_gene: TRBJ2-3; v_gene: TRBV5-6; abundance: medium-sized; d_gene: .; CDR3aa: CASSLETGLTSTDTQYF; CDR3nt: TGTGCCAGCAGCTTGGAGACTGGACTCACTAGCACAGATACGCAGTATTTT
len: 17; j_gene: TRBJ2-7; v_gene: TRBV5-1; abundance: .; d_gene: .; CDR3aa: CASSLGASGGRTYEQYF; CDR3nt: TGCGCCAGCAGCTTGGGAGCTTCCGGCGGGCGGACCTACGAGCAGTACTTC
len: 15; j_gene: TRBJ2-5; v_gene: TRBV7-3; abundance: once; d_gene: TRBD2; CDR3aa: CASSLGGSGVETQYF; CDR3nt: TGTGCCAGCAGCTTAGGAGGTAGCGGGGTGGAGACCCAGTACTTC
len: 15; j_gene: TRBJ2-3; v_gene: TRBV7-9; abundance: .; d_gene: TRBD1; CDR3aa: CASSSGTGKTDTQYF; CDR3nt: TGTGCCAGCAGCTCGGGGACAGGGAAAACAGATACGCAGTATTTT
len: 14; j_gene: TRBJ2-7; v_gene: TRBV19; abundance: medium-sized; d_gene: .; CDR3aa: CASSIGGEGYEQYF; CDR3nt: TGTGCCAGTAGTATTGGAGGGGAAGGCTACGAGCAGTACTTC
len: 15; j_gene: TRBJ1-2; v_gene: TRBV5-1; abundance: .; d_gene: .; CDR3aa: CASSLSDRTSYGYTF; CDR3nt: TGCGCCAGCAGCTTGTCAGACAGAACAAGCTATGGCTACACCTTC
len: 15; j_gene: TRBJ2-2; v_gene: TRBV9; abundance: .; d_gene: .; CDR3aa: CASSGFTVNTGELFF; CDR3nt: TGTGCCAGCAGCGGGTTCACGGTGAACACCGGGGAGCTGTTTTTT
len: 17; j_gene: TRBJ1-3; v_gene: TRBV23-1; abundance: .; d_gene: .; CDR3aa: CASTPTTVLVSGNTIYF; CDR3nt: TGCGCCAGCACCCCAACGACAGTCCTCGTCTCTGGAAACACCATATATTTT
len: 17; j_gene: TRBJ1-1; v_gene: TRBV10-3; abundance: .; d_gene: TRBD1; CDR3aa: CAISGPGTDKEDTEAFF; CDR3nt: TGTGCCATCAGTGGTCCCGGGACAGATAAAGAGGACACTGAAGCTTTCTTT
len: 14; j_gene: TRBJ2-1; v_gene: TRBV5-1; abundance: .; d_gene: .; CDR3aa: CASSSVLANNEQFF; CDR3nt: TGCGCCAGCAGCAGCGTCCTAGCGAACAATGAGCAGTTCTTC
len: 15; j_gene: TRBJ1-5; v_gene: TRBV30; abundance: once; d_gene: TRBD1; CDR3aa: CAWSSGQGPFQPQHF; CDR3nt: TGTGCCTGGAGTAGCGGACAGGGCCCTTTTCAGCCCCAGCATTTT
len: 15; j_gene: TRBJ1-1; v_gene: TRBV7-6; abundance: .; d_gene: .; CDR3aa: CASSLRAGEDKLAFF; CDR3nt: TGTGCCAGCAGCTTAAGAGCGGGGGAAGATAAGTTGGCTTTCTTT
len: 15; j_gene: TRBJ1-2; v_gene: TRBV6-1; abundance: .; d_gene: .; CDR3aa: CASSEEGQAGLGYTF; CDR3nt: TGTGCCAGCAGTGAAGAGGGACAAGCTGGTCTAGGCTACACCTTC
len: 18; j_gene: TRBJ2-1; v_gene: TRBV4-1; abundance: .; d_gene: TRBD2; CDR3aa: CASSQEGMGAGVSNEQFF; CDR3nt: TGCGCCAGCAGCCAAGAAGGGATGGGAGCGGGAGTAAGTAATGAGCAGTTCTTC
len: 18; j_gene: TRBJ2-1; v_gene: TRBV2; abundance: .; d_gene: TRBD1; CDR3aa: CASSVTSGQGAAYNEQFF; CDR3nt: TGTGCCAGCAGTGTCACCAGTGGTCAGGGGGCGGCCTACAATGAGCAGTTCTTC
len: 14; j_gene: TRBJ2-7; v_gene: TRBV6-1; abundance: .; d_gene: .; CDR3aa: CASTWTYDSYEQYF; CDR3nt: TGTGCCAGCACTTGGACTTATGACTCCTACGAGCAGTACTTC
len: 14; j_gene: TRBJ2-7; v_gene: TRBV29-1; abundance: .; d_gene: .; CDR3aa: CSVSGTMGSYEQYF; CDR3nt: TGCAGCGTTTCCGGGACAATGGGGAGCTACGAGCAGTACTTC
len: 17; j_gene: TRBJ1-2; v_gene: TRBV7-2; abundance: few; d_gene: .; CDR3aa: CASSLGLGGGAGYGYTF; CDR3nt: TGTGCCAGCAGCTTAGGACTGGGGGGGGGCGCGGGCTATGGCTACACCTTC
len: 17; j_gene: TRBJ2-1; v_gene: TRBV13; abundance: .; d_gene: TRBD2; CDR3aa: CASSPRTSGRVHNEQFF; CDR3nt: TGTGCCAGCAGCCCCAGGACTAGCGGGAGGGTCCACAATGAGCAGTTCTTC
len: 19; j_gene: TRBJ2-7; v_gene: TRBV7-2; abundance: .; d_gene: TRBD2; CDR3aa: CASSYLILTSGAVLVEQYF; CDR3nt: TGTGCCAGCAGCTACCTTATACTGACTAGCGGGGCAGTACTGGTCGAGCAGTACTTC
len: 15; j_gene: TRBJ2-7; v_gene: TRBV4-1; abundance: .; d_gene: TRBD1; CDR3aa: CASSQERTGAYEQYF; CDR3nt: TGCGCCAGCAGCCAAGAAAGGACAGGGGCCTACGAGCAGTACTTC
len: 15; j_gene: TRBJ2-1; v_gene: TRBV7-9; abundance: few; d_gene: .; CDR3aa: CASSPMGQVYNEQFF; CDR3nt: TGTGCCAGCAGCCCAATGGGGCAGGTTTACAATGAGCAGTTCTTC
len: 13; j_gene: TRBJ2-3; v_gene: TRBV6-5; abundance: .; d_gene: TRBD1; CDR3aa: CASSYSRQGFREF; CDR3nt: TGTGCCAGCAGTTACTCGAGACAGGGATTCCGGGAATTT
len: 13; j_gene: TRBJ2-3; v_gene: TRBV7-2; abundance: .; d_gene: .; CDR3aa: CASSLASVDTQYF; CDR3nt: TGTGCCAGCAGCTTAGCGTCAGTAGATACGCAGTATTTT
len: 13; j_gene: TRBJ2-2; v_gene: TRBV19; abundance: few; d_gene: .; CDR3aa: CASSTGNTGELFF; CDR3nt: TGTGCCAGTAGTACAGGGAACACCGGGGAGCTGTTTTTT
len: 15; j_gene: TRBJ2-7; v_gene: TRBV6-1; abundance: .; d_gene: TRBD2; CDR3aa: CASSERRGSAYEQYF; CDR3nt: TGTGCCAGCAGTGAAAGGCGGGGGAGTGCCTACGAGCAGTACTTC
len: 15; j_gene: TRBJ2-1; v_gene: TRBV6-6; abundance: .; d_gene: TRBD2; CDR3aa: CASRITSGGENEQFF; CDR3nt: TGTGCCAGCCGCATTACTAGCGGGGGGGAAAATGAGCAGTTCTTC
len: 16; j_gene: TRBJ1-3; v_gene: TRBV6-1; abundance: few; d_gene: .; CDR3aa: CASSGGWARAGNTIYF; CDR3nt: TGTGCCAGCAGTGGAGGGTGGGCAAGGGCTGGAAACACCATATATTTT
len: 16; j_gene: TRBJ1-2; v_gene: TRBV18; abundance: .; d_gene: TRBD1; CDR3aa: CASSSSRTGEHYGYTF; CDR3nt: TGTGCCAGCTCATCAAGCCGGACAGGGGAGCACTATGGCTACACCTTC
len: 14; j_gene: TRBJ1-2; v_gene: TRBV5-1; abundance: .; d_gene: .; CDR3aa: CASSLVVGAGGYTF; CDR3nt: TGCGCCAGCAGCTTGGTTGTGGGAGCGGGTGGCTACACCTTC
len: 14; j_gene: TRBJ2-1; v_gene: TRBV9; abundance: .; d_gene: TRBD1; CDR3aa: CASSPGQGFNEQFF; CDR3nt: TGTGCCAGCAGTCCGGGACAGGGCTTCAATGAGCAGTTCTTC
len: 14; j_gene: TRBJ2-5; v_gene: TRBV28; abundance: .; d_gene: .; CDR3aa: CASSFLRVQETQYF; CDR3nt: TGTGCCAGCAGTTTCTTGCGGGTACAAGAGACCCAGTACTTC
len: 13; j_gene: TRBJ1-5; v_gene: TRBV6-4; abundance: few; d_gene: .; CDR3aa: CASSTKLNQPQHF; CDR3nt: TGTGCCAGCAGTACCAAACTCAATCAGCCCCAGCATTTT
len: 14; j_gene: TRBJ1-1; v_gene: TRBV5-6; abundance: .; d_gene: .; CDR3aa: CASSVGGDYTEAFF; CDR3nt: TGTGCCAGCAGCGTAGGGGGGGATTACACTGAAGCTTTCTTT
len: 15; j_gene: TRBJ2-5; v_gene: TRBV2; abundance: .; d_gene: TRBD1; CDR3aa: CASRSRTGVKETQYF; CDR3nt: TGTGCCAGCAGAAGCCGGACAGGGGTTAAAGAGACCCAGTACTTC
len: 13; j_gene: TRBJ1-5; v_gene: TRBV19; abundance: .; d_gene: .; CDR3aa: CASNYQSNQPQHF; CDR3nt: TGTGCCAGTAACTATCAGAGCAATCAGCCCCAGCATTTT
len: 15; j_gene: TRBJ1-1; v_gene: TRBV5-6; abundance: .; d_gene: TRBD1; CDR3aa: CASSLGPTGVIEAFF; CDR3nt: TGTGCCAGCAGCTTGGGACCGACAGGGGTAATTGAAGCTTTCTTT
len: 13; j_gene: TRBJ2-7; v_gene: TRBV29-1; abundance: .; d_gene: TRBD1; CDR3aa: CSVGDRKDYEQYF; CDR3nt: TGCAGCGTTGGGGACAGAAAAGACTACGAGCAGTACTTC
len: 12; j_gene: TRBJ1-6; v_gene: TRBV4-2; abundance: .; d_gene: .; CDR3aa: CASSRGDLALHF; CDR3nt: TGTGCCAGCAGCCGAGGAGACCTAGCCCTCCACTTT
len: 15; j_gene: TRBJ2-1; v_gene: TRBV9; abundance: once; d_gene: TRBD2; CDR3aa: CASSTSGSNYNEQFF; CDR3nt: TGTGCCAGCAGCACCAGCGGGAGTAACTACAATGAGCAGTTCTTC
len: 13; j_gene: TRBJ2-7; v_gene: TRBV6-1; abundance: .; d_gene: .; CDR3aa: CAAGRDNLYEQYF; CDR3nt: TGTGCCGCTGGGAGGGACAATCTCTACGAGCAGTACTTC
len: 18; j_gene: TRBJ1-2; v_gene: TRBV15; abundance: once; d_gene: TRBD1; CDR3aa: CATSGRTGAQSPLYGYTF; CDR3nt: TGTGCCACCAGCGGCCGGACAGGGGCCCAATCCCCCCTCTATGGCTACACCTTC
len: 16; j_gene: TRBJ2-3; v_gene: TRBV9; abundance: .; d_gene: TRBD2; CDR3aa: CASSDTAGGPTDTQYF; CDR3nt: TGTGCCAGCAGCGACACAGCGGGGGGGCCGACAGATACGCAGTATTTT
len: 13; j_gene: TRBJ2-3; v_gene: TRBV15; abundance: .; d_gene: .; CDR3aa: CATSERTKDTQYF; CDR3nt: TGTGCCACCAGCGAGCGGACGAAAGATACGCAGTATTTT